The sequence of this T cell receptor (beta chain) was determined in a study of cytomegalovirus exposure and HLA in healthy donors. Regarding the study as a whole: Later analysis identified several of the most significant clusters that appeared linked to common viral pathogens.

This clone was picked up a small number of times. Its antigen remains unknown. The PCR contained 60 Vbeta and 13 Jbeta primers. In the source study's methods: The authors later counted approximately 80 million unique TCR beta chains, 9.5 million to 11 million of them shared. Clones were sequenced by immunoSEQ multiplex PCR, and TCRdb holds only the in-frame ones, with some missing. That table supplies the V and J calls and clone size; D and trimming were determined from the DNA. The sample lists 100,000 to 150,000 clones; 65% to 80% were seen once. Germline loops: CDR1 SGHNT, CDR2 YYREEE (reference sequence). The CDR3 contains 16 residues.

This clonotype originated in a man aged 55 to 70 in good health and CMV-seropositive. V and J are TRBV5-4 and TRBJ2-5; TRBD2 matches 7 bases. The DNA end favors TRBJ2-7, so the J call may be wrong. Sequenced sample: PBMCs. This chain's CDR3 is CASSLARRERSYEQYF. CDR3 DNA: TGTGCCAGCAGCTTGGCGAGGCGGGAGCGCTCCTACGAGCAGTACTTC.